The 4 T cell receptor beta chains below were found in one sample sequenced in a study of blood T cell repertoires in COVID-19. This table comes from immunoSEQ multiplex PCR, and its TCRdb copy is limited to in-frame clones, with some not included. The table includes about 400,000 clones, 70% to 90% detected once. The sequenced material came from PBMCs or T cells enriched from blood (not recorded which). Every receptor here comes from a man aged 35-49 years in a cohort exposed to, infected with or recovered from COVID-19 (not recorded which).

The V gene is TRBV11-2, the J gene TRBJ2-3; no reliable D call. Trimming cost V 2 bases and J 0 bases, with 12 bases left between them. CDR3 length: 16 residues. Germline V CDR1 and CDR2: SGHAT, FQNNGV. CDR3 region: CASSLMRQPSTDTQYF. The CDR3 DNA sequence: TGTGCCAGCAGCTTAATGAGGCAGCCTAGCACAGATACGCAGTATTTT.

V usage is TRBV3-1 (or the pseudogene TRBV3-2) and J usage is TRBJ1-2; no reliable D call. Trimming shortened V by 1 base and J by 0 bases, and 9 bases separated the two germline ends. CDR3 length equals 15 residues. Germline assignment: CDR1 LGHDT and CDR2 YNNKEL (reference sequence). CDR3 bases: TGTGCCAGCAGCCAAGTCGCGAACTCTAACTATGGCTACACCTTC. It is translated as CASSQVANSNYGYTF.

The V gene is TRBV28, the J gene TRBJ1-2; maybe TRBD1 (6 bases). Trimming removed 6 bases at V and 0 bases at J, with 17 bases between. There are 16 residues in the CDR3. The germline CDR1 and CDR2 sequences are MDHEN and SYDVKM. CDR3 nucleotides: TGTGCCAGCAGACCTAACCGGGACATCCCTAACTATGGCTACACCTTC. The encoded protein is CASRPNRDIPNYGYTF.

The rearrangement joins TRBV18 to TRBJ2-2, with TRBD1 matching 7 bases. Trimming took 8 bases from V and 0 from J; bases not matched to a gene: 18. Germline V gives CDR1 KGHSH, CDR2 LQKENI. The CDR3 covers 19 residues. The CDR3 DNA reads as TGTGCCAGCCAACCCAGACAGGGACGTGGCGGGCCGAACACCGGGGAGCTGTTTTTT. Translation gives CASQPRQGRGGPNTGELFF.